This TCR beta chain originates from a study of blood T cell repertoires in COVID-19. Whole-study context: Some COVID-19 samples were acute and others convalescent; all came from the United States, Italy and Spain. Sources were T cells, B-cell-depleted T cells, or PBMCs; the material itself was cDNA or gDNA.

Enrollment of patients from Seattle took place during active infection, with longitudinal follow-up. Worth noting for this clone: This sample includes further DNA sequences coding for the same CDR3.

In the authors' methods: Amplification of reference gene primers was used by the study to estimate nucleated cell counts. Produced via immunoSEQ multiplex PCR; TCRdb's table is partial and in-frame only. D and trimming were read from the DNA, whereas the V and J calls and clone size are those reported in that table. The data hold some 390,000 clones, with about 89% observed a single time. CDR1 MDHEN and CDR2 SYDVKM come from the germline V gene. Germline trimming cut 3 bases from V and 8 bases from J; bases unmatched to any gene: 2. The CDR3 spans 12 residues. What was sequenced was peripheral blood. The chain has TRBV28 and TRBJ1-2; the match to TRBD1 covers 8 bases. The receptor was derived from a woman in her fifties or sixties with COVID-19, enrolled during active disease. The CDR3 DNA is TGTGCCAGCAGTTTGAGGGACAGGGGCTACACCTTC. Translating it yields CASSLRDRGYTF.